The present TCR beta chain was sequenced within a study of CD8 T cells in Susac syndrome. Study results and limitations: It was acknowledged by the study that relatively few individuals were included in its TCR sequencing and HLA analysis.

Healthy donors, matched for age and sex, constituted the control group. The TEMRA cells underwent FACS enrichment, while the CD8+ and CD4+ T cells underwent negative isolation. Comment on this clonotype: Its matching antigen is unknown.

It was with random hexamers that about 0.45 to 1 ug RNA was reverse transcribed. Coverage of TCR beta CDR3 amplification by immunoSEQ multiplex PCR extended to 54 Vbeta and 13 Jbeta. Each CDR3 protein is one row after TCRdb ran MiXCR on the immunoSEQ multiplex PCR reads. The data show 65,000 to 75,000 distinct CDR3 sequences, around 95% seen once. Germline V gene data show CDR1 as SGHVS and CDR2 as FNYEAQ. The CDR3 has 13 residues. Deletions cut 5 bases from V and 7 bases from J, with 11 bases between. This chain links TRBV7-6 with TRBJ2-2; D perhaps matches TRBD2 (6 bases). This receptor was taken from a human donor in good health. Sequencing was carried out using CD8+ T cells from PBMCs. CDR3 region: CASSPRGVGELFF. As DNA, the CDR3 is TGTGCCAGCAGCCCGCGGGGCGTCGGGGAGCTGTTTTTT.